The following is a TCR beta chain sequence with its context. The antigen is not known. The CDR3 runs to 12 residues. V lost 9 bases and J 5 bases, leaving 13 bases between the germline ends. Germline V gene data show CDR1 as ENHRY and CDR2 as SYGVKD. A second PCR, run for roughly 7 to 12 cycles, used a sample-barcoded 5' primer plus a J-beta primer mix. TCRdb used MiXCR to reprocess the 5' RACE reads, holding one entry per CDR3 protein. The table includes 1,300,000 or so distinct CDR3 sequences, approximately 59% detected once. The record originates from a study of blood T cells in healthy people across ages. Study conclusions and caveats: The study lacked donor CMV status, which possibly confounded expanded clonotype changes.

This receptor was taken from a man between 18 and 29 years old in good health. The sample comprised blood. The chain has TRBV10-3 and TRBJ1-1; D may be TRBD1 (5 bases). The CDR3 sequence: CAMGGGGTEAFF. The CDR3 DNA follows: TGTGCCATGGGCGGCGGGGGTACTGAAGCTTTCTTT.